This passage covers 30 T cell receptor beta chains from one sample sequenced in a study of early T cells in non-severe SARS-CoV-2 infection. Each CDR3 protein gets one entry after TCRdb re-called the 5' RACE reads with MiXCR. This table holds tens of thousands of distinct CDR3 sequences, over 5% found once. Specimen: whole blood. These TCRs come from an adult who was a healthcare worker with PCR-confirmed SARS-CoV-2 infection or an uninfected control (not recorded which).

This clonotype was found many times. CDR3 nucleotide sequence: TGTGCCAGCAGTCTACCAGGGGGCGCGAGGGCTTTCTTT. Translated, it gives CASSLPGGARAFF. This chain joins TRBV6-6 and TRBJ1-1; 8 nucleotides agree with TRBD1. The CDR3 sequence is 13 residues long. J gave up 11 bases and V 5 bases, and 10 bases lay outside the gene matches. CDR1 MNHNY and CDR2 SVGAGI come from the germline V gene (reference sequence).

This clonotype was recorded at least ten times. This chain joins TRBV7-9 and TRBJ2-4; D perhaps matches TRBD2 (6 bases). The CDR3 spans 16 residues. Germline assignment: CDR1 SEHNR and CDR2 FQNEAQ (reference sequence). V gave up 5 bases and J gave up 0 bases, with 14 bases separating them. CDR3 loop: CASSRGPEGAKNIQYF. CDR3 in DNA: TGTGCCAGCAGCCGTGGGCCGGAGGGAGCCAAAAACATTCAGTACTTC.

This clonotype was picked up many times. The gene calls are TRBV4-1 and TRBJ2-1, with TRBD2 matching 7 bases. Germline CDR1 reads MGHRA; CDR2 reads YSYEKL. Trimming cost V 2 bases and J 5 bases; bases outside gene matches: 6. The CDR3 consists of 15 residues. DNA for the CDR3: TGCGCCAGCAGCCAACTGGCTAGCGGAGACAATGAGCAGTTCTTC. As protein: CASSQLASGDNEQFF.

The table lists this clonotype with many counts. The V and J genes are TRBV30 and TRBJ1-2; D is possibly TRBD1 (5 bases). Deletions cut 1 base from V and 4 bases from J, with 10 bases between. CDR3 size: 13 residues. The germline V gene has CDR1 GTSNPN and CDR2 SVGIG (reference sequence). This CDR3 is CAWSGREGYGYTF. CDR3 nucleotide sequence: TGTGCCTGGAGTGGCAGGGAGGGCTATGGCTACACCTTC.

This clonotype came up many times. The CDR3 DNA follows: TGTGCCAGCAGCCCCCGGGGAGGTCCTTCAACTTACGAGCAGTACTTC. It yields the protein CASSPRGGPSTYEQYF. The chain uses TRBV7-9 and TRBJ2-7; D perhaps matches TRBD2 (6 bases). The CDR3 is made up of 16 amino acids. V gave up 5 bases and J gave up 4 bases, with 21 bases separating them. Germline CDR1 SEHNR, CDR2 FQNEAQ (reference sequence).

In regard to this clonotype: This may arise from a read error, as a much more abundant clone is one base away. This chain connects TRBV7-6 to TRBJ1-6; unclear D gene. Germline CDR1 and CDR2: SGHVS and FNYEAQ. The CDR3 loop spans 13 amino acids. With 7 bases removed from V and 0 bases from J, the gap between germline ends came to 4 bases. The CDR3 region is CASTLSYNSPLHF. The DNA for the CDR3 is TGTGCCAGCACCCTCTCCTATAATTCACCCCTCCACTTT.

In this sample, this clonotype turned up many times. The genes are TRBV3-1 and TRBJ2-7; D uncertain. The V gene's germline CDR1 is LGHDT and CDR2 YNNKEL (reference sequence). Between the trimmed V and J ends, which lost 1 base and 3 bases, there was a span of 13 bases. The CDR3 spans 15 residues. CDR3 DNA sequence: TGTGCCAGCAGCCAAGTGGGTTCTGTGATCTACGAGCAGTACTTC. Its translation is CASSQVGSVIYEQYF.

This clonotype came up a few times. The chain carries TRBV27 and TRBJ2-1; no definite D call. Germline-derived CDR1 and CDR2 are MNHEY and SMNVEV (reference sequence). This CDR3 has 15 amino acids. Trimming removed 0 bases from V and 3 bases from J, with 9 bases in between. This chain's CDR3 is CASSLSPDYYNEQFF. CDR3 DNA: TGTGCCAGCAGTTTATCTCCGGATTACTACAATGAGCAGTTCTTC.

This chain links TRBV4-2 with TRBJ2-3; no clear D gene. Germline V CDR1 and CDR2: LGHNA, YNFKEQ. With 4 bases removed from V and 2 bases from J, the gap between germline ends came to 7 bases. This CDR3 spans 13 amino acids. The CDR3 loop is CASSRETTDTQYF. In DNA, the CDR3 is TGTGCCAGCAGCCGGGAAACCACAGATACGCAGTATTTT.

This clonotype occurred many times. The chain links TRBV28 to TRBJ1-2; D unresolved. The CDR3 is 16 residues long. Trimming took off 6 bases at V and 2 bases at J, with 19 bases between the two ends. CDR1 and CDR2 from the germline V gene are MDHEN and SYDVKM. The chain's CDR3 is CASSPTEDGENYGYTF. Here the CDR3 DNA reads TGTGCCAGCAGCCCGACCGAGGACGGAGAGAACTATGGCTACACCTTC.

This clonotype turned up a few times. The chain carries TRBV30 and TRBJ2-2; 7 bases line up with TRBD2. The CDR3 is 15 residues long. The germline V gene has CDR1 GTSNPN and CDR2 SVGIG (reference sequence). Trimming removed 1 base from V and 0 bases from J; junction bases left unmatched: 2. The CDR3 nucleotides read TGTGCCTGGAGTGCTAGCGGAACGAACACCGGGGAGCTGTTTTTT. It translates to CAWSASGTNTGELFF.

The table lists this clonotype with many counts. The chain combines TRBV11-3 with TRBJ2-1; D remains ambiguous. There are 14 residues in the CDR3. Germline CDR1 is SGHNT and CDR2 is YENEEA. Trimming pared 1 base from V and 13 bases from J, leaving 17 bases between. The CDR3 region is CASSLGNYSGLQFF. CDR3 DNA: TGTGCCAGCAGCTTAGGGAACTATTCCGGGCTCCAGTTCTTC. Complete variable domain (other parts from reference TRBV11-3 and TRBJ2-1): EAGVVQSPRYKIIEKKQPVAFWCNPISGHNTLYWYLQNLGQGPELLIRYENEEAVDDSQLPKDRFSAERLKGVDSTLKIQPAELGDSAVYLCASSLGNYSGLQFFGPGTRLTVL.

This clonotype was counted ten times or more. The chain employs TRBV9 and TRBJ2-5, with a possible D match to TRBD2 (6 bases). Germline values: CDR1 SGDLS, CDR2 YYNGEE. CDR3 length: 15 amino acids. V was clipped by 3 bases and J by 2 bases, with 14 bases between them. The CDR3 here is CASSDVGGQQETQYF. The CDR3, as DNA: TGTGCCAGCAGCGACGTGGGAGGTCAACAAGAGACCCAGTACTTC.

The sample holds many counts of this clonotype. V and J are TRBV10-3 and TRBJ2-1, with a weak D call TRBD2 (5 bases). This CDR3 spans 14 amino acids. Germline V gene sequence: CDR1 ENHRY, CDR2 SYGVKD. The V end lost 3 bases, the J end lost 7 bases, and 13 bases lay between the germline ends. The CDR3 region has the DNA TGTGCCATCAGTGATCTGGTGGGAGAGAATGAGCAGTTCTTC. It codes for CAISDLVGENEQFF.

In this sample, this clonotype turned up many times. V and J are TRBV5-6 and TRBJ1-1, with 7 bases matching TRBD1. V lost 0 bases to trimming and J lost 2 bases; unmatched junction nucleotides: 4. The germline gives CDR1 SGHDT, CDR2 YYEEEE. This CDR3 region has 15 residues. The CDR3 DNA reads TGTGCCAGCAGCTTGGGGACAGGTATAAACACTGAAGCTTTCTTT. The encoded protein is CASSLGTGINTEAFF.

Points on this clonotype: A much larger clone lies one base from this, so it may be a read error. The chain has TRBV9 and TRBJ1-2; D gene unclear. CDR3 length equals 15 residues. Germline-derived CDR1 and CDR2 are SGDLS and YYNGEE. V lost 0 bases to trimming and J lost 5 bases, with 14 bases between them. The DNA for the CDR3 is TGTGCCAGCAGCGTAGCCGGAATACCACCGTATGGCTACACCTTC. It translates to CASSVAGIPPYGYTF.

This clonotype has more than one count but fewer than ten. The chain has TRBV11-2 and TRBJ2-5, with D unclear. Germline V gives CDR1 SGHAT, CDR2 FQNNGV. The V end lost 1 base, the J end lost 1 base, and 7 bases lay between the germline ends. The CDR3 is 14 amino acids. CDR3 nucleotide sequence: TGTGCCAGCAGCTTAGTTGGGATCCAAGAGACCCAGTACTTC. The encoded protein is CASSLVGIQETQYF.

This clonotype was seen many times. This chain joins TRBV12-3 or TRBV12-4 and TRBJ2-2, with 8 bases matching TRBD1. Trimming took 4 bases from V and 0 from J; bases not matched to a gene: 1. This CDR3 is built from 15 residues. In DNA form, the CDR3 reads TGTGCCAGCAGTTCGGGACAGGCGAACACCGGGGAGCTGTTTTTT. Amino acids: CASSSGQANTGELFF.

The table lists this clonotype with many counts. The chain recombines TRBV7-9 with TRBJ1-1; D is unclear. Germline loops: CDR1 SEHNR, CDR2 FQNEAQ (reference sequence). Trimming left V 1 base short and J 4 bases short, with 13 bases between. The CDR3 is 15 amino acids. The CDR3 sequence: CASSLVGSVGTEAFF. CDR3 in DNA: TGTGCCAGCAGCTTAGTAGGGTCAGTGGGCACTGAAGCTTTCTTT.

The chain recombines TRBV6-5 with TRBJ2-3; TRBD2 matches 14 bases. Per the germline V gene, CDR1 is MNHEY and CDR2 is SVGAGI. The V segment lost 2 bases and the J segment 5 bases; nucleotides outside the gene matches: 6. This CDR3 contains 17 residues. The DNA for the CDR3 is TGTGCCAGCAGTTACCCTGGACTAGCGGGGGGTAAAGATACGCAGTATTTT. As protein: CASSYPGLAGGKDTQYF.

This clonotype has at least ten counts. The gene calls are TRBV27 and TRBJ1-5, with D maybe TRBD1 (6 bases). Germline CDR1 MNHEY, CDR2 SMNVEV (reference sequence). V lost 6 bases and J lost 4, with 13 bases in between. This CDR3 has 14 amino acids. CDR3 protein: CASRRTEKNQPQHF. Written as DNA, the CDR3 is TGTGCCAGCAGACGGACAGAAAAGAATCAGCCCCAGCATTTT.

This clonotype was picked up many times. The V call is TRBV6-5, the J call TRBJ1-4, with TRBD1 matching over 7 bases. This CDR3 is built from 15 residues. Trimming at V came to 6 bases and at J to 3 bases, leaving 7 bases not matched to a gene. The germline gives CDR1 MNHEY, CDR2 SVGAGI. The CDR3 spells CASSYQGGANEKLFF. The CDR3 bases are TGTGCCAGCAGCTACCAGGGGGGAGCTAATGAAAAACTGTTTTTT.

This clonotype was counted many times. J is TRBJ2-5 and V is TRBV7-6; 10 nucleotides agree with TRBD1. Germline V lookup: CDR1 SGHVS, CDR2 FNYEAQ. The CDR3 has 15 residues. V lost 1 base to trimming and J lost 6 bases; unmatched junction nucleotides: 5. Here the CDR3 reads CASSLVTTGGKTQYF. The CDR3, as DNA: TGTGCCAGCAGCTTAGTAACGACAGGGGGCAAGACCCAGTACTTC. The full variable domain, its missing parts supplied by reference TRBV7-6 and TRBJ2-5, is GAGVSQSPRYKVTKRGQDVALRCDPISGHVSLYWYRQALGQGPEFLTYFNYEAQQDKSGLPNDRFSAERPEGSISTLTIQRTEQRDSAMYRCASSLVTTGGKTQYFGPGTRLLVL.

Regarding this clonotype: It is unclear where the CDR3 begins or ends on the DNA, so no DNA is shown, and the CDR3 is as TCRdb lists it. The chain couples TRBV7-8 to TRBJ2-3; TRBD2, as called in the table, went unchecked against the DNA. The CDR3 has 15 amino acids, counting both end residues. CDR1 is SGHVS and CDR2 is FQNEAQ in the germline V gene. The CDR3 here is CASSLRDFGPDTQYF.

In this sample, this clonotype turned up many times. The chain uses TRBV6-2 or TRBV6-3 and TRBJ1-5, with unresolved D. V lost 0 bases, J lost 7 bases, and 19 bases lay in between. This CDR3 has 17 amino acids. Germline V gives CDR1 MNHEY, CDR2 SVGEGT. This CDR3 reads CASSYSSRSWRRQPQHF. The CDR3 region has the DNA TGTGCCAGCAGTTACTCGAGTCGGTCGTGGAGACGACAGCCCCAGCATTTT.

This clonotype showed up many times. The chain couples TRBV7-6 to TRBJ2-5, with D unresolved. CDR3 size: 15 residues. The germline gives CDR1 SGHVS, CDR2 FNYEAQ. Trimming removed 5 bases at V and 2 bases at J, with 15 bases between. This CDR3 reads CASSPRGTQQETQYF. In nucleotides, the CDR3 is TGTGCCAGCAGCCCCCGAGGCACGCAACAAGAGACCCAGTACTTC. Using reference TRBV7-6 and TRBJ2-5 for the parts outside the CDR3, the full variable domain is GAGVSQSPRYKVTKRGQDVALRCDPISGHVSLYWYRQALGQGPEFLTYFNYEAQQDKSGLPNDRFSAERPEGSISTLTIQRTEQRDSAMYRCASSPRGTQQETQYFGPGTRLLVL.

J is TRBJ2-7 and V is TRBV10-3; 10 positions match TRBD1. The CDR3 extends over 17 amino acids. Unmatched junction bases numbered 13, after V lost 8 bases and J lost 0 bases. Germline CDR1 is ENHRY and CDR2 is SYGVKD. CDR3 nucleotides: TGTGCCATCTCCCATAGAGGGACAGGGGAAAGCTCCTACGAGCAGTACTTC. Protein product: CAISHRGTGESSYEQYF.

This chain joins TRBV19 and TRBJ2-1; 9 bases are a match to TRBD1. This CDR3 has 14 residues. CDR1 LNHDA and CDR2 SQIVND come from the germline V gene (reference sequence). V was pared by 9 bases and J by 7 bases, with 10 bases of the junction left unmatched. The CDR3, as DNA: TGTGCCAGCCTGGGACAGGGCTTGAGTAATGAGCAGTTCTTC. As protein: CASLGQGLSNEQFF. The variable domain in full, with the rest retrieved from reference TRBV19 and TRBJ2-1, is DGGITQSPKYLFRKEGQNVTLSCEQNLNHDAMYWYRQDPGQGLRLIYYSQIVNDFQKGDIAEGYSVSREKKESFPLTVTSAQKNPTAFYLCASLGQGLSNEQFFGPGTRLTVL.

In this sample, this clonotype turned up many times. The chain carries TRBV20-1 and TRBJ2-5, with D tentatively TRBD2 (5 bases). CDR3 length: 15 residues. V shed 0 bases and J shed 2 bases, with 13 bases lying between them. Germline CDR1 DFQATT, CDR2 SNEGSKA (reference sequence). The CDR3: CSARDAGRPQETQYF. CDR3 coding DNA: TGCAGTGCTAGAGATGCGGGCAGGCCTCAAGAGACCCAGTACTTC.

This clonotype was seen ten or more times. The chain links TRBV6-6 to TRBJ2-1, with D unresolved. Germline-derived CDR1 and CDR2 are MNHNY and SVGAGI (reference sequence). V was clipped by 10 bases and J by 9 bases, with 16 bases between them. The CDR3 sequence is 12 residues long. Here the CDR3 reads CATGTRPAEQFF. CDR3 DNA: TGTGCCACCGGAACGCGACCGGCTGAGCAGTTCTTC.